This paragraph covers one TCR beta chain sequence. Its antigen remains unidentified. Per the germline V gene, CDR1 is MNHNS and CDR2 is SASEGT. V was shortened by 5 bases and J by 1 base, with 9 bases between the two germline ends. The CDR3 length is 13 residues. From 15-18 subjects, every sequencing run obtained over 200 million TCR-beta sequences. TCRdb independently ran MiXCR on the 5' RACE reads; one entry per CDR3 protein. The sample records some 61,000 distinct CDR3 sequences, around 3.9% being singletons. These data come from a study of neurological immune-mediated disorders. Study conclusions and caveats: According to phylogenetic grouping, one related-CDR3 cluster, a possible signature, contained the repertoires of 18 of 34 multiple sclerosis patients. The greatest TCR clonal expansion occurred in HTLV-1-associated myelopathy and the least in multiple sclerosis, which fell below healthy controls.

The source of this sequence is a young man with multiple sclerosis. This rearrangement joins TRBV6-1 to TRBJ2-7; D may be TRBD2 (6 bases). The sample was PBMCs. The CDR3 is CASSTGTSYEQYF. The CDR3 coding sequence is TGTGCCAGCAGTACCGGGACTTCCTACGAGCAGTACTTC.